Here is one T cell receptor (beta chain) with its context. The sample is drawn from a study of blood T cells in healthy people across ages. Study in general: Capture by template switching was about one barcoded beta molecule per two T cells.

Then a second PCR, running about 7 to 11 cycles, was carried out with a sample-barcoded 5' primer and a J-beta primer mix. Each CDR3 protein gets one entry after TCRdb re-called the 5' RACE reads with MiXCR. The repertoire holds more than 500,000 distinct CDR3 sequences, over 25% seen once, with over 3.5% in the top ten. Germline V lookup: CDR1 SGHRS, CDR2 YFSETQ. This CDR3 has 15 residues. V was clipped by 4 bases and J by 3 bases, with 16 bases between them. The same specimen was also included in a second study, on T cells of mothers and their children. Per that paper: Nobody spotted any persistent microchimeric T cell clones.

This chain joins TRBV5-1 and TRBJ1-1; D is unresolved. The TCR sequence derives from a boy aged 2 to 10 in good health. Material for sequencing was blood. CDR3 loop: CASSKDPAMDTEAFF. DNA for the CDR3: TGCGCCAGCAGCAAGGACCCTGCGATGGACACTGAAGCTTTCTTT.